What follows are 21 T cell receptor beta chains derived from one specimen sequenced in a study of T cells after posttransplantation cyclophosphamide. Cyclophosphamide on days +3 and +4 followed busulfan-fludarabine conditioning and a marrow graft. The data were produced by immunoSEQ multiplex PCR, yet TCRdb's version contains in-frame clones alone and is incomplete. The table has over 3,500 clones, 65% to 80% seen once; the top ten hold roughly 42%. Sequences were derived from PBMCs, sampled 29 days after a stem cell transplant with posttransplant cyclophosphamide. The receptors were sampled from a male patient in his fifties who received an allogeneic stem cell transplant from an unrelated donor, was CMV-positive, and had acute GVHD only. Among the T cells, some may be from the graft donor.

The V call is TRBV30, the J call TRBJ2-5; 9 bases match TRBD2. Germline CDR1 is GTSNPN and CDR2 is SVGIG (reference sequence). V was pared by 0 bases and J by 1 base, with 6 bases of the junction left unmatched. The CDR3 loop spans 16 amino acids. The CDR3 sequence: CAWSVGRGGFQETQYF. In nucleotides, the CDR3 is TGTGCCTGGAGTGTAGGGCGGGGGGGGTTCCAAGAGACCCAGTACTTC.

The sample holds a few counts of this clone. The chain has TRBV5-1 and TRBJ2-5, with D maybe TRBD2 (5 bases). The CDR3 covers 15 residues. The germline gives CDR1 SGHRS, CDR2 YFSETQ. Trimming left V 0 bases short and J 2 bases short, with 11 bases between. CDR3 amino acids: CASSLDLGVQETQYF. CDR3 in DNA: TGCGCCAGCAGCTTGGATCTCGGGGTTCAAGAGACCCAGTACTTC.

CDR3 amino acids: CASSLIAGSNQPQHF. For the CDR3, the DNA is TGCGCCAGCAGTTTGATTGCGGGAAGCAATCAGCCCCAGCATTTT. This chain connects TRBV10-1 to TRBJ1-5; D unresolved. The CDR3 consists of 15 residues. Per germline, CDR1 WNHNN and CDR2 SYGVQD (reference sequence). Trimming took off 5 bases at V and 1 base at J, with 12 bases between the two ends.

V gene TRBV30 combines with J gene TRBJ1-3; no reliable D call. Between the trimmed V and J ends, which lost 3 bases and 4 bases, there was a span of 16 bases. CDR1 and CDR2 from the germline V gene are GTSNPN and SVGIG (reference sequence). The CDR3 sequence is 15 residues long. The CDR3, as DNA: TGTGCCTGGAGCGCCGGGGTAGGGTACGGAAACACCATATATTTT. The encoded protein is CAWSAGVGYGNTIYF.

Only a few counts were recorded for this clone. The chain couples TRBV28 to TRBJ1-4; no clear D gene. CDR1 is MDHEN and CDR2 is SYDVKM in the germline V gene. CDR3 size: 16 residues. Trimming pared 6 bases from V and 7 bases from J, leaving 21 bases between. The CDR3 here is CASSPPPSGRGEKLFF. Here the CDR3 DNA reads TGTGCCAGCAGCCCCCCCCCGAGTGGCCGCGGTGAAAAACTGTTTTTT.

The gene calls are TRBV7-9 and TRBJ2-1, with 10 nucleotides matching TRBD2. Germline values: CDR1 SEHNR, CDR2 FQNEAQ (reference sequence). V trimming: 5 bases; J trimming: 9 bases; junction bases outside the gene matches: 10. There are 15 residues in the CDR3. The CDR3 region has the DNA TGTGCCAGCAGCGGTTCTAGCGGGAGATTTGGTGAGCAGTTCTTC. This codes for CASSGSSGRFGEQFF. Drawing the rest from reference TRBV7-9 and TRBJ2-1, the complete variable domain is DTGVSQNPRHKITKRGQNVTFRCDPISEHNRLYWYRQTLGQGPEFLTYFQNEAQLEKSRLLSDRFSAERPKGSFSTLEIQRTEQGDSAMYLCASSGSSGRFGEQFFGPGTRLTVL.

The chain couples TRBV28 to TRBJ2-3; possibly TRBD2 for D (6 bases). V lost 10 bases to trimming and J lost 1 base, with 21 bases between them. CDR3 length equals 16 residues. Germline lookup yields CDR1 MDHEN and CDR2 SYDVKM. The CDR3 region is CAIAGGVGGGTDTQYF. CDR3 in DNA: TGTGCCATCGCTGGAGGGGTGGGGGGAGGCACAGATACGCAGTATTTT.

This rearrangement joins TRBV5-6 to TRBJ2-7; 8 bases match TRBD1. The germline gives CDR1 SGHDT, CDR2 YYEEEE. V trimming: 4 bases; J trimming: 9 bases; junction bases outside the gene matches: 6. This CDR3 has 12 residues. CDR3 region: CASSGGQGGQYF. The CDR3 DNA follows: TGTGCCAGCAGCGGCGGACAGGGTGGGCAGTACTTC.

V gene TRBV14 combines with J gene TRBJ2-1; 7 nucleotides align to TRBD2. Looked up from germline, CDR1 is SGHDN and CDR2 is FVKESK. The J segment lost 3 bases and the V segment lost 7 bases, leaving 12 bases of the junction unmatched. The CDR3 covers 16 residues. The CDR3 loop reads CASTQGGAGFYNEQFF. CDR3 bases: TGTGCCAGCACGCAGGGTGGAGCGGGGTTCTACAATGAGCAGTTCTTC.

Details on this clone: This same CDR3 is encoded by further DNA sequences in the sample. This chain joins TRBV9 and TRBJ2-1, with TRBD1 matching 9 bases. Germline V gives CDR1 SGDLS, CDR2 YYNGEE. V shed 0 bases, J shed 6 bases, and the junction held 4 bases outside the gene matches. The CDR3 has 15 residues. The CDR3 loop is CASSVAGGQGNEQFF. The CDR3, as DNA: TGTGCCAGCAGCGTAGCTGGGGGACAGGGCAATGAGCAGTTCTTC. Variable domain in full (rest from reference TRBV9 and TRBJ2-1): DSGVTQTPKHLITATGQRVTLRCSPRSGDLSVYWYQQSLDQGLQFLIQYYNGEERAKGNILERFSAQQFPDLHSELNLSSLELGDSALYFCASSVAGGQGNEQFFGPGTRLTVL.

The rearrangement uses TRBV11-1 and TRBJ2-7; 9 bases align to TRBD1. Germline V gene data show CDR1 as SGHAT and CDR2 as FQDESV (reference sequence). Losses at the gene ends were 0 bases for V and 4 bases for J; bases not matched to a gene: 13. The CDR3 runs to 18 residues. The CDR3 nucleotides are TGTGCCAGCAGCTTAGCGGTGGGGACAGGGAAAAAACTTTACGAGCAGTACTTC. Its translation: CASSLAVGTGKKLYEQYF.

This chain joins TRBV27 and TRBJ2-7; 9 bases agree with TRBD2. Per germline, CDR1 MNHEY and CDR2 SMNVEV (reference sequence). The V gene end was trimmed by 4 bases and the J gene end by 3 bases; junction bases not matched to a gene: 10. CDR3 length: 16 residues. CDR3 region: CASSSRGAGGHYEQYF. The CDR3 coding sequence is TGTGCCAGCAGTTCCCGGGGAGCGGGGGGACACTACGAGCAGTACTTC.

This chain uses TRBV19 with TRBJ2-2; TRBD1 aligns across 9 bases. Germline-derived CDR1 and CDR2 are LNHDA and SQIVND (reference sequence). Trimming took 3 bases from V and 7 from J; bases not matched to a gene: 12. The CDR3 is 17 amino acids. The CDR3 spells CASSIIFLQGAIGELFF. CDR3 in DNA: TGTGCCAGTAGTATTATCTTTCTACAGGGGGCAATCGGGGAGCTGTTTTTT.

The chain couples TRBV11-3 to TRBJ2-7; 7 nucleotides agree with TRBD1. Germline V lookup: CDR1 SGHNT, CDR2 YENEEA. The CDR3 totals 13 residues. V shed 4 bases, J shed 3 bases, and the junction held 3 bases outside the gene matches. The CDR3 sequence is CASSSYRGYEQYF. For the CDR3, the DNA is TGTGCCAGCAGCTCTTACAGGGGCTACGAGCAGTACTTC. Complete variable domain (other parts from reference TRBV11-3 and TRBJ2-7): EAGVVQSPRYKIIEKKQPVAFWCNPISGHNTLYWYLQNLGQGPELLIRYENEEAVDDSQLPKDRFSAERLKGVDSTLKIQPAELGDSAVYLCASSSYRGYEQYFGPGTRLTVT.

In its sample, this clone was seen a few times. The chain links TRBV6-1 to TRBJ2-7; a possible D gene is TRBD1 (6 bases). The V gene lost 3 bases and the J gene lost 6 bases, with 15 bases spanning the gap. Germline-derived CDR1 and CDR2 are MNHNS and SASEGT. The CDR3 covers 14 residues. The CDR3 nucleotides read TGTGCCAGCAGTGACTCTTCGACAGGACGCGAGCAGTACTTC. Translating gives CASSDSSTGREQYF.

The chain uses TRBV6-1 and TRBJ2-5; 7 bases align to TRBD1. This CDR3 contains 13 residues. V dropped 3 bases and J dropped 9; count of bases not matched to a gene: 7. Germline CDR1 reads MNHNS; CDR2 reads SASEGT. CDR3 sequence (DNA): TGTGCCAGCAGTGAGGGACGTACAGGGGCCCAGTACTTC. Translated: CASSEGRTGAQYF.

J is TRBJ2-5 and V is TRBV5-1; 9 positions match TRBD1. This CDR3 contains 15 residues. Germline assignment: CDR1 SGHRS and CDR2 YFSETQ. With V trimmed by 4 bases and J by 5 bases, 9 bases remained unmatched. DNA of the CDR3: TGCGCCAGCAGCCTAATGGGACAGGGAGGGGAGACCCAGTACTTC. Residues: CASSLMGQGGETQYF.

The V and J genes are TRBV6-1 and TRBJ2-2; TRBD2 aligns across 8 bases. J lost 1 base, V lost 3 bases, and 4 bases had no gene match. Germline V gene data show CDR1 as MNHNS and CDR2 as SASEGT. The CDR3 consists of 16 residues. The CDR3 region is CASSESGGLNTGELFF. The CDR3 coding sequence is TGTGCCAGCAGTGAGAGCGGGGGCCTGAACACCGGGGAGCTGTTTTTT.

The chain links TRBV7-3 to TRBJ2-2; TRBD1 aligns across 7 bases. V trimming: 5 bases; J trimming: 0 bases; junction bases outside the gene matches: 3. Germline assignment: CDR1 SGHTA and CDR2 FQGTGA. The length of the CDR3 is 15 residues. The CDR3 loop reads CASSQGTANTGELFF. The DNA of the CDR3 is TGTGCCAGCAGCCAAGGGACAGCGAACACCGGGGAGCTGTTTTTT.

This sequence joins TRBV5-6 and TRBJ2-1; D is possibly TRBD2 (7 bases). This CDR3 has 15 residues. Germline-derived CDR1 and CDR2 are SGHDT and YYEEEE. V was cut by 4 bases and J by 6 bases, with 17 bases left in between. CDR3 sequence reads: CASSLQRRGGNEQFF. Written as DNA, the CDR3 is TGTGCCAGCAGCCTCCAGCGGAGGGGGGGCAATGAGCAGTTCTTC.

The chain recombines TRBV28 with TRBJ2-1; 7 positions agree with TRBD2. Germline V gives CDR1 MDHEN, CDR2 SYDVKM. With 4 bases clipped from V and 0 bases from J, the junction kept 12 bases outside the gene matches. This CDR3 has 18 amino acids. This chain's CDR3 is CASSSVAGNGPSYNEQFF. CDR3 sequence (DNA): TGTGCCAGCAGTTCCGTAGCGGGTAACGGCCCCTCCTACAATGAGCAGTTCTTC.